Presented here are 17 T cell receptor beta chains from one specimen sequenced in a study of OX40 agonist ivuxolimab in advanced cancers. Library method: the immunoSEQ multiplex PCR assay. TCRdb stores this immuneACCESS table with in-frame sequences only. Part of the clones is absent; in the studies checked, under half of the shortfall reflects unresolved V genes, and no reason is known for the rest. The sample records approximately 68,000 clones, roughly 90% of which are singletons. Roughly 10% of the sample goes to the ten largest clones. The material sequenced was CD4+ or CD8+ T cells sorted from blood, taken in a trial of the OX40 agonist ivuxolimab. These receptors all stem from an adult with an advanced solid tumor such as melanoma, head and neck, liver or kidney cancer.

The chain carries TRBV15 and TRBJ1-4; no firm D call. CDR1 LNHNV and CDR2 YYDKDF come from the germline V gene (reference sequence). Trimming took 5 bases from V and 3 from J, leaving 13 bases between them. The CDR3 length is 15 residues. CDR3 residues: CATSGPDAPNEKLFF. The CDR3 DNA is TGTGCCACCAGCGGGCCAGACGCACCTAATGAAAAACTGTTTTTT.

The chain carries TRBV5-4 and TRBJ2-7, with D possibly being TRBD2 (6 bases). From germline, CDR1 is SGHNT and CDR2 YYREEE (reference sequence). The CDR3 has 14 residues. Trimming left V 4 bases short and J 9 bases short, with 20 bases between. This CDR3 is CASSDDPGTFVQYF. The DNA of the CDR3 is TGTGCCAGCAGCGACGATCCCGGGACTTTCGTGCAGTACTTC.

V usage is TRBV5-1 and J usage is TRBJ1-1; D ambiguous. The CDR3 has 16 amino acids. Trimming stripped 0 bases from V and 2 bases from J, with 14 bases between. Germline V gene lookup returns CDR1 SGHRS and CDR2 YFSETQ. This chain's CDR3 is CASSLVGSPRNTEAFF. In DNA, the CDR3 is TGCGCCAGCAGCTTGGTGGGCAGCCCACGTAACACTGAAGCTTTCTTT.

The chain carries TRBV9 and TRBJ1-2; TRBD1 matches at 10 bases. With V trimmed by 3 bases and J by 5 bases, 16 bases remained unmatched. The CDR3 has 18 amino acids. Germline values: CDR1 SGDLS, CDR2 YYNGEE. CDR3 DNA sequence: TGTGCCAGCAGCGCCTACCATCCCCCGGGACAGGGGTCTTATGGCTACACCTTC. Encoded protein: CASSAYHPPGQGSYGYTF.

This clone was counted between two and nine times. The rearrangement uses TRBV7-8 and TRBJ1-5, with a possible D match to TRBD1 (5 bases). The CDR3 loop spans 16 amino acids. CDR1 and CDR2 from the germline V gene are SGHVS and FQNEAQ. V dropped 7 bases and J dropped 2 bases, with 18 bases sitting between them. CDR3 bases: TGTGCCAGCACAGATTTCGGGACGGGGGGCAATCAGCCCCAGCATTTT. Encoded protein: CASTDFGTGGNQPQHF.

The chain employs TRBV13 and TRBJ2-5; D unresolved. The CDR3 totals 12 residues. Trimming took 5 bases from V and 3 from J, leaving 7 bases between them. The germline V gene has CDR1 PRHDT and CDR2 FYEKMQ (reference sequence). The CDR3 nucleotides are TGTGCCAGCAGCGATCGAGAAGAGACCCAGTACTTC. Translated: CASSDREETQYF.

The chain carries TRBV30 and TRBJ1-5; the D gene is possibly TRBD1 (5 bases). Between the trimmed V and J ends, which lost 2 bases and 6 bases, there was a span of 11 bases. Per the germline V gene, CDR1 is GTSNPN and CDR2 is SVGIG (reference sequence). The CDR3 totals 13 residues. The CDR3 reads CAWSTSGGQPQHF. The CDR3 DNA is TGTGCCTGGAGTACATCTGGGGGTCAGCCCCAGCATTTT.

This sequence joins TRBV10-3 and TRBJ2-5; tentatively, D is TRBD1 (5 bases). Germline V gene sequence: CDR1 ENHRY, CDR2 SYGVKD. The CDR3 is 16 residues long. The V and J ends lost 0 bases and 5 bases respectively, with 16 bases between them. The CDR3 sequence is CAISESMFQGRETQYF. CDR3 coding DNA: TGTGCCATCAGTGAGTCGATGTTCCAGGGCCGGGAGACCCAGTACTTC.

The V gene is TRBV11-2, the J gene TRBJ1-4; TRBD1 might be the D (6 bases). V lost 0 bases and J 13 bases, leaving 6 bases between the germline ends. CDR3 length: 11 amino acids. Germline lookup yields CDR1 SGHAT and CDR2 FQNNGV. This chain's CDR3 is CASSLEGGLFF. CDR3 nucleotides: TGTGCCAGCAGCTTAGAAGGGGGACTGTTTTTT.

The chain links TRBV18 to TRBJ2-7, with D possibly matching TRBD1 (6 bases). Germline V CDR1 and CDR2: KGHSH, LQKENI. Between the trimmed V and J ends, which lost 2 bases and 2 bases, there was a span of 7 bases. The CDR3 covers 13 residues. The DNA of the CDR3 is TGTGCCAGCTCACCAGGGACACCCTACGAGCAGTACTTC. Its translation: CASSPGTPYEQYF.

This sequence joins TRBV11-3 and TRBJ2-1; D unresolved. CDR1 and CDR2 from the germline V gene are SGHNT and YENEEA. The CDR3 spans 14 residues. V lost 6 bases, J lost 8 bases, and 17 bases lay in between. CDR3 protein: CASSPSLVTDEQFF. The CDR3 nucleotides are TGTGCCAGCAGTCCCTCACTCGTGACGGATGAGCAGTTCTTC.

The V call is TRBV5-6, the J call TRBJ2-7; the match to TRBD1 covers 7 bases. V shed 4 bases and J 4 bases; nucleotides not matched to a gene: 11. There are 15 residues in the CDR3. Germline V CDR1 and CDR2: SGHDT, YYEEEE. CDR3 amino acids: CASSQGGWVPYEQYF. CDR3 DNA: TGTGCCAGCAGCCAAGGGGGCTGGGTCCCTTACGAGCAGTACTTC.

This chain uses TRBV6-4 with TRBJ1-1; D not certain. Germline loops: CDR1 MRHNA, CDR2 SNTAGT. The CDR3 has 12 residues. V shed 0 bases and J shed 11 bases, with 10 bases lying between them. The DNA for the CDR3 is TGTGCCAGCAGTGACTCGTGGGGAGAGGCTTTCTTT. Its protein product is CASSDSWGEAFF.

This clone qualifies as medium-sized. The chain uses TRBV30 and TRBJ1-3; D is ambiguous. Per the germline V gene, CDR1 is GTSNPN and CDR2 is SVGIG (reference sequence). Trimming pared 4 bases from V and 7 bases from J, leaving 11 bases between. The CDR3 is 12 amino acids. The CDR3 DNA follows: TGTGCCTGGAAAGGGTTGGGGAACACCATATATTTT. Translating gives CAWKGLGNTIYF.

This clone was seen once. The V and J genes are TRBV6-5 and TRBJ2-2; D not resolved. There are 12 residues in the CDR3. Trimming cost V 4 bases and J 7 bases, with 7 bases left between them. From germline, CDR1 is MNHEY and CDR2 SVGAGI. The DNA for the CDR3 is TGTGCCAGCAGTTCCCTGGTCGGGGAGCTGTTTTTT. Protein product: CASSSLVGELFF.

The genes are TRBV6-1 and TRBJ1-5; the D is unclear. The CDR3 is 17 residues long. The V end lost 1 base, the J end lost 0 bases, and 13 bases lay between the germline ends. Germline V CDR1 and CDR2: MNHNS, SASEGT. The CDR3, as DNA: TGTGCCAGCAGTGAAGTCAAAGGGAAATATAGCAATCAGCCCCAGCATTTT. As protein: CASSEVKGKYSNQPQHF.

The count of this clone is one. The V gene is TRBV25-1, the J gene TRBJ1-1; D unclear. CDR1 and CDR2 from the germline V gene are MGHDK and SYGVNS. The CDR3 is 18 amino acids. V was clipped by 0 bases and J by 0 bases, with 17 bases between them. CDR3 in amino acids: CASSEYGLGFSMNTEAFF. The CDR3 region has the DNA TGTGCCAGCAGTGAATACGGTCTTGGGTTCTCGATGAACACTGAAGCTTTCTTT.